This entry is about one T cell receptor beta chain. Its antigen is unidentified. PCR primers comprised 60 Vbeta and 13 Jbeta primers. Some clones are missing from TCRdb's copy, which holds only in-frame ones; the method was immunoSEQ multiplex PCR. The sample carries about 43,000 clones, roughly 63% recorded once. This record belongs to a study of cytomegalovirus exposure and HLA in healthy donors. Study-wide points: A later look showed TCR association rates differing by HLA locus, highest for DRB1 and lowest for HLA-C.

V gave up 7 bases and J gave up 0 bases; unmatched junction bases: 8. CDR3 length equals 17 residues. Germline V gene lookup returns CDR1 MGHDK and CDR2 SYGVNS. The sequence derives from a man in his sixties in good health and CMV-seropositive. The chain is built from TRBV25-1 and TRBJ2-3; 12 bases align to TRBD2. Sequenced input: PBMCs. CDR3 sequence: CASTPSGREESTDTQYF. For the CDR3, the DNA is TGTGCCAGCACTCCTAGCGGGAGGGAAGAAAGCACAGATACGCAGTATTTT.